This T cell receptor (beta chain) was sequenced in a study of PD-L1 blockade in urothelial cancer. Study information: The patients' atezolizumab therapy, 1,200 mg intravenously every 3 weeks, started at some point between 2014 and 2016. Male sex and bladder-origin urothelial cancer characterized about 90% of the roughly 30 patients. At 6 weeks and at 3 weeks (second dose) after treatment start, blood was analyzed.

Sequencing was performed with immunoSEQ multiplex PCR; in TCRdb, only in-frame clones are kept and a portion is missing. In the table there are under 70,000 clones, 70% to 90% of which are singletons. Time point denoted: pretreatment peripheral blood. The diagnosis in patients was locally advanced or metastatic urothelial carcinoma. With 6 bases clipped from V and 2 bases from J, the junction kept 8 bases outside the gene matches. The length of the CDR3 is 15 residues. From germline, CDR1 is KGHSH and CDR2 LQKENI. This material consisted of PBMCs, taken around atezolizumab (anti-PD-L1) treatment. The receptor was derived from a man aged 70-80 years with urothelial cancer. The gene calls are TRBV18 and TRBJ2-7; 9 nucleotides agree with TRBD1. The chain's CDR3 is CASSLRTGATYEQYF. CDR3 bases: TGTGCCAGCTCCTTGCGGACAGGGGCGACCTACGAGCAGTACTTC.